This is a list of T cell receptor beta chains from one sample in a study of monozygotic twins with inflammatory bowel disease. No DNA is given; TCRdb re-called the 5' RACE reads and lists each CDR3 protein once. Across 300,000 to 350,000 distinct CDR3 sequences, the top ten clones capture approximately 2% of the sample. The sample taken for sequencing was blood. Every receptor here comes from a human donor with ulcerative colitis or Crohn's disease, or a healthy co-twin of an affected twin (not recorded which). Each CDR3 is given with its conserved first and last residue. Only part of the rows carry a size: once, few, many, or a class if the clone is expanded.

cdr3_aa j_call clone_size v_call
CASSPEGTGWDEQYF TRBJ2-7 . TRBV5-6
CASSFTRLTEAFF TRBJ1-1 . TRBV12-3/TRBV12-4
CSARGEQQGLADEQYF TRBJ2-7 . TRBV20-1
CATSRGRGAYNEQFF TRBJ2-1 . TRBV15
CSVGTGKETQYF TRBJ2-5 . TRBV29-1
CASSLRQGAGEKLFF TRBJ1-4 . TRBV27
CASSQKRQGLTYEQYF TRBJ2-7 . TRBV3-1
CAISLLPTGNGETQYF TRBJ2-5 . TRBV10-3
CASSLIPQGRQGNTEAFF TRBJ1-1 . TRBV5-1
CASSFSQAYSTGELFF TRBJ2-2 . TRBV5-5
CASSLARGAVTEAFF TRBJ1-1 . TRBV7-2
CASSLINQPQHF TRBJ1-5 . TRBV7-2
CASRQGSETQYF TRBJ2-5 . TRBV28
CTSSQDPGSRLTDTQYF TRBJ2-3 . TRBV1
CASSTPGANVLTF TRBJ2-6 . TRBV12-3/TRBV12-4
CASSFVRYTLGQDNTGELFF TRBJ2-2 . TRBV5-1
CASSPSVDYGYTF TRBJ1-2 . TRBV5-5
CASRRSGANVLTF TRBJ2-6 . TRBV5-4
CASSSKRGLTQEQYF TRBJ2-7 . TRBV7-8
CASNLTRRDNEQFF TRBJ2-1 . TRBV10-1
CSARDPSGRLTGELFF TRBJ2-2 . TRBV20-1
CASSLNPGETQYF TRBJ2-5 . TRBV27
CAIIMRDRVTYFAEAFF TRBJ1-1 . TRBV5-6
CASGSGANRDTIYF TRBJ1-3 . TRBV21-1
CASTPGPGNQPQHF TRBJ1-5 . TRBV12-3/TRBV12-4
CASSWSSVRAISNEQFF TRBJ2-1 . TRBV12-3/TRBV12-4
CASTPWREDTQYF TRBJ2-3 . TRBV12-3/TRBV12-4
CASSSTTGGEAIYF TRBJ1-3 . TRBV12-3/TRBV12-4
CSASRGAYGGEQFF TRBJ2-1 . TRBV20-1
CASSLRTGQGPYEQYF TRBJ2-7 . TRBV7-3
CASTSTGGLPQHF TRBJ1-5 . TRBV12-3/TRBV12-4
CASRQGAGSYNEQFF TRBJ2-1 . TRBV2
CSAPTGNTEAFF TRBJ1-1 medium-sized TRBV20-1
CSARIAGARNEQFF TRBJ2-1 . TRBV20-1
CASRIQGENSPLHF TRBJ1-6 . TRBV2
CSAMGTGRNEQYF TRBJ2-7 . TRBV20-1
CASTLGDGTWVSGELFF TRBJ2-2 . TRBV5-1
CAWTPGTSHNEQFF TRBJ2-1 . TRBV30
CASSLATSGRASDEQYF TRBJ2-7 . TRBV28
CASSSSNVLTF TRBJ2-6 . TRBV7-2